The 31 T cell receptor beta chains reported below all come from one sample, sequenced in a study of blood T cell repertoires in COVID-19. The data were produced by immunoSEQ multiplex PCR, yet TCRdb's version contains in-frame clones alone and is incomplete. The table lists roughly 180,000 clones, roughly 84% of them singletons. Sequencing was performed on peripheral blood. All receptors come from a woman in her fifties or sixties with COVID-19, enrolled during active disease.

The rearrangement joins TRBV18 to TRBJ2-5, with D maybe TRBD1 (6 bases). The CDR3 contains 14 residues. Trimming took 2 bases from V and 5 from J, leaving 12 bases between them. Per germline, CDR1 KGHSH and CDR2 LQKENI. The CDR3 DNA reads TGTGCCAGCTCACCAGGGACACAGGAGGAGACCCAGTACTTC. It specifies CASSPGTQEETQYF. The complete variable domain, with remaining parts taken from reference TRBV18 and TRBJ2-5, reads NAGVMQNPRHLVRRRGQEARLRCSPMKGHSHVYWYRQLPEEGLKFMVYLQKENIIDESGMPKERFSAEFPKEGPSILRIQQVVRGDSAAYFCASSPGTQEETQYFGPGTRLLVL.

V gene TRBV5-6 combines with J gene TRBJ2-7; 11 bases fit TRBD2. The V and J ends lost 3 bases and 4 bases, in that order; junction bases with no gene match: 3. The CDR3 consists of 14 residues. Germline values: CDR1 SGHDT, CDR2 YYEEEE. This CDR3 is CASSWGLAEYEQYF. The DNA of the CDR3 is TGTGCCAGCAGCTGGGGACTAGCGGAGTACGAGCAGTACTTC.

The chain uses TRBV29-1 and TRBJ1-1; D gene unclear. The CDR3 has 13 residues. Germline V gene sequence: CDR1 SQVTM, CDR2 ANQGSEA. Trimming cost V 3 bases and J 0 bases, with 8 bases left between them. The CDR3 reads CSVEVQMNTEAFF. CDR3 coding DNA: TGCAGCGTTGAGGTACAGATGAACACTGAAGCTTTCTTT.

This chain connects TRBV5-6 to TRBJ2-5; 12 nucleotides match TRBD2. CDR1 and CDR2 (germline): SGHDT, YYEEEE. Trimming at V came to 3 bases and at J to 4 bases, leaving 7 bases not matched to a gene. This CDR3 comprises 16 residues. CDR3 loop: CASSWGKGLAGETQYF. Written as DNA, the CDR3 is TGTGCCAGCAGCTGGGGGAAGGGACTAGCGGGAGAGACCCAGTACTTC.

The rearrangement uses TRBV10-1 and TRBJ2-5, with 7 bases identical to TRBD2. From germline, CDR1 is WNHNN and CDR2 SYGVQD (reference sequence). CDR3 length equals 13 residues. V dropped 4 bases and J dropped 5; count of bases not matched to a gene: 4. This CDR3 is CASSGSGGETQYF. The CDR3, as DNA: TGCGCCAGCAGTGGGTCCGGGGGGGAGACCCAGTACTTC.

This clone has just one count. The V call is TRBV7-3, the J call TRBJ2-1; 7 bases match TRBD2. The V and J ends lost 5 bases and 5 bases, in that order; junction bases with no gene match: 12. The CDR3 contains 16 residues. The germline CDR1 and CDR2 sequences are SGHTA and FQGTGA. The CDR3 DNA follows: TGTGCCAGCAGCCTCCTCGGACTAGGGGCAAACAATGAGCAGTTCTTC. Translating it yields CASSLLGLGANNEQFF.

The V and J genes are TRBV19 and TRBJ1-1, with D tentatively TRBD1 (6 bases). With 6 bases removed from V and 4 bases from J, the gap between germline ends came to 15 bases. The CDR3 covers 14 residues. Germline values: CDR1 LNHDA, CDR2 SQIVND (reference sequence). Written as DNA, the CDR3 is TGTGCCAGTAGCCAAACAGGGTGGGCCACTGAAGCTTTCTTT. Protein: CASSQTGWATEAFF.

This CDR3 is CASSLGKGPSTDTQYF. In DNA, the CDR3 is TGCGCCAGCAGCTTGGGGAAGGGGCCCAGCACAGATACGCAGTATTTT. This chain joins TRBV5-1 and TRBJ2-3; maybe TRBD1 (5 bases). Trimming took 0 bases from V and 0 from J, leaving 11 bases between them. Germline values: CDR1 SGHRS, CDR2 YFSETQ. The CDR3 covers 16 residues.

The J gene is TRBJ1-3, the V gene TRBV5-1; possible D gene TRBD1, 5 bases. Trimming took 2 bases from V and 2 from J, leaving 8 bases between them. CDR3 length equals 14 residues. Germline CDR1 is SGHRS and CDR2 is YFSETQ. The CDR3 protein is CASSLGVPGNTIYF. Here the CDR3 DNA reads TGCGCCAGCAGCTTAGGGGTTCCTGGAAACACCATATATTTT.

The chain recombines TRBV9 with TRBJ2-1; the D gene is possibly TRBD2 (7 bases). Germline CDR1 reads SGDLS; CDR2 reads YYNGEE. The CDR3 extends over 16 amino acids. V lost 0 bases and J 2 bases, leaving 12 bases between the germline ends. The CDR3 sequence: CASSVEGGAPYNEQFF. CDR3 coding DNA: TGTGCCAGCAGCGTAGAAGGGGGGGCCCCCTACAATGAGCAGTTCTTC.

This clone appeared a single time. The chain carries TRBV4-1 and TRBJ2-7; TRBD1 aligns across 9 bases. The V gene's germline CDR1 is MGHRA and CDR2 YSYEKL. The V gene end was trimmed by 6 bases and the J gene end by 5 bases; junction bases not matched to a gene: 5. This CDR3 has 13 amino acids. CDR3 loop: CASRGTGSNEQYF. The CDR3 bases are TGCGCCAGCAGGGGGACAGGGTCCAACGAGCAGTACTTC.

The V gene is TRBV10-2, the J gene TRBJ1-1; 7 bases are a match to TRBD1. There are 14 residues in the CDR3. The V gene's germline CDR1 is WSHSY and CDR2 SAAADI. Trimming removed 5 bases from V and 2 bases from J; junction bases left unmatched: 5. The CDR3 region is CASSPDRPNTEAFF. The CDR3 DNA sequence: TGCGCCAGCAGTCCGGACAGGCCCAACACTGAAGCTTTCTTT.

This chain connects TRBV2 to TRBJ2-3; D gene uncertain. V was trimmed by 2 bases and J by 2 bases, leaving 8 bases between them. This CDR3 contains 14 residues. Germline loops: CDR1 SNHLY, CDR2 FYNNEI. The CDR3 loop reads CASSEWAVTDTQYF. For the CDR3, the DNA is TGTGCCAGCAGTGAATGGGCAGTCACAGATACGCAGTATTTT.

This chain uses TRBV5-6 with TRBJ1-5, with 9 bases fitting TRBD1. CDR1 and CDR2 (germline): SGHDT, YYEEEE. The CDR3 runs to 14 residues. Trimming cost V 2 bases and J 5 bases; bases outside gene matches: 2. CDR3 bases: TGTGCCAGCAGCTTCACAGGGGGCCATCAGCCCCAGCATTTT. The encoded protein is CASSFTGGHQPQHF.

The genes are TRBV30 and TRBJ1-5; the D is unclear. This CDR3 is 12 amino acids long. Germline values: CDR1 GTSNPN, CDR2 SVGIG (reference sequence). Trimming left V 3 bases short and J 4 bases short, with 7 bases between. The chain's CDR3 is CAWRHGNQPQHF. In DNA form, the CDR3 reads TGTGCCTGGAGGCACGGGAATCAGCCCCAGCATTTT.

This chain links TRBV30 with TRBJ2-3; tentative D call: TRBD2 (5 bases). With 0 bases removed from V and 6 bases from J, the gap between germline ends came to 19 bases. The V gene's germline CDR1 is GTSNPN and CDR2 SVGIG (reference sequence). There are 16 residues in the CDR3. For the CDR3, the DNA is TGTGCCTGGAGTGTAGTGGAACTAGTCACTGGGGATACGCAGTATTTT. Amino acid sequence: CAWSVVELVTGDTQYF.

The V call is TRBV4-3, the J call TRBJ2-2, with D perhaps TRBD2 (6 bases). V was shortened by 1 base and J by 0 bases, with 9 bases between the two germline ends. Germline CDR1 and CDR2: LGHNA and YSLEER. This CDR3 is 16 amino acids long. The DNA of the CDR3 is TGCGCCAGCAGCCAAGGTGGCGGGGCGAACACCGGGGAGCTGTTTTTT. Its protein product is CASSQGGGANTGELFF.

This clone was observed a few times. The DNA of the CDR3 is TGCAGCGTGAGGGGAGGGGCCTCACCCTACAATGAGCAGTTCTTC. Translated, it gives CSVRGGASPYNEQFF. The chain carries TRBV29-1 and TRBJ2-1; TRBD2 matches at 7 bases. Germline CDR1 and CDR2: SQVTM and ANQGSEA. This CDR3 comprises 15 residues. The ends lost 6 bases at V and 2 bases at J; junction bases unmatched: 10.

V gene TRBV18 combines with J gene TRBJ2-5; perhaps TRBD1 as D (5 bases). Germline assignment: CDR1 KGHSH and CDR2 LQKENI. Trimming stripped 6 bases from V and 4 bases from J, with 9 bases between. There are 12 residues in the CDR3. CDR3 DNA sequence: TGTGCCAGCTCCCAGCAGGGAGAGACCCAGTACTTC. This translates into CASSQQGETQYF. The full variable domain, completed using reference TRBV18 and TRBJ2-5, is NAGVMQNPRHLVRRRGQEARLRCSPMKGHSHVYWYRQLPEEGLKFMVYLQKENIIDESGMPKERFSAEFPKEGPSILRIQQVVRGDSAAYFCASSQQGETQYFGPGTRLLVL.

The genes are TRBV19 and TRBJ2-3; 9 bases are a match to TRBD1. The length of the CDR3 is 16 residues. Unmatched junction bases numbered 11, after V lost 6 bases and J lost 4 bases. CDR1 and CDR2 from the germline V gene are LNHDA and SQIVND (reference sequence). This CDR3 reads CASSSEGTGIADTQYF. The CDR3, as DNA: TGTGCCAGTAGCTCGGAGGGGACAGGGATAGCAGATACGCAGTATTTT.

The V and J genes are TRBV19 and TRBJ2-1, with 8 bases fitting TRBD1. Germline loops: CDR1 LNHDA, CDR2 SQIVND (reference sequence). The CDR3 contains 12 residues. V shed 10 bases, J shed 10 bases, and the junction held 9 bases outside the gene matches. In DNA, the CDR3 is TGTGCCATTTCGGACAGGGCGCGGGAGCAGTTCTTC. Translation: CAISDRAREQFF.

CDR3 nucleotides: TGTGCCAGCAGTTTATGGGGACAGGGATTGGAGACCCAGTACTTC. Protein product: CASSLWGQGLETQYF. The V gene is TRBV28, the J gene TRBJ2-5; 9 nucleotides match TRBD1. The CDR3 has 15 residues. CDR1 MDHEN and CDR2 SYDVKM come from the germline V gene. The J segment lost 5 bases and the V segment lost 0 bases, leaving 4 bases of the junction unmatched.

The CDR3 DNA follows: TGTGCCATCAGTGAGAGGACAGGGGGCGTCACTGAAGCTTTCTTT. The encoded protein is CAISERTGGVTEAFF. This rearrangement joins TRBV10-3 to TRBJ1-1; 11 bases agree with TRBD1. V lost 2 bases and J lost 4; bases outside the gene matches: 3. CDR1 and CDR2 from the germline V gene are ENHRY and SYGVKD. The CDR3 spans 15 residues.

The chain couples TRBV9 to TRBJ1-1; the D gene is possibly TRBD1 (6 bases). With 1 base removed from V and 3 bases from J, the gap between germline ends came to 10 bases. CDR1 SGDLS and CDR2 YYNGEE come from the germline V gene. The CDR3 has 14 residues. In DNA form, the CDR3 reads TGTGCCAGCAGCGTAACAGGGTCGGACACTGAAGCTTTCTTT. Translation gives CASSVTGSDTEAFF.

CDR3 in amino acids: CASSPSGGTYEQYF. The CDR3 DNA reads TGTGCCAGCAGCCCATCAGGGGGGACCTACGAGCAGTACTTC. V and J are TRBV28 and TRBJ2-7; the D gene is possibly TRBD1 (7 bases). V dropped 6 bases and J dropped 2 bases, with 14 bases sitting between them. The CDR3 spans 14 residues. Germline V gene data show CDR1 as MDHEN and CDR2 as SYDVKM.

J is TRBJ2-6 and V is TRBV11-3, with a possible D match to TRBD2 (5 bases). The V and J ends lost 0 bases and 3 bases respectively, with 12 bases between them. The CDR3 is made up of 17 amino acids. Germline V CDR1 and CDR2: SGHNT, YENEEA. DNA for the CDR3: TGTGCCAGCAGCTTAGATAATTGGGCGGGTGGGGCCAACGTCCTGACTTTC. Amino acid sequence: CASSLDNWAGGANVLTF.

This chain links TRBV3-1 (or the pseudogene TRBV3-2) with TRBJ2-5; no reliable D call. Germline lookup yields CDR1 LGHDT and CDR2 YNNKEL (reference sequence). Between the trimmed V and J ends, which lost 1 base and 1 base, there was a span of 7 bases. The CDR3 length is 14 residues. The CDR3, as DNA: TGTGCCAGCAGCCAAGTGATGCGCCAAGAGACCCAGTACTTC. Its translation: CASSQVMRQETQYF.

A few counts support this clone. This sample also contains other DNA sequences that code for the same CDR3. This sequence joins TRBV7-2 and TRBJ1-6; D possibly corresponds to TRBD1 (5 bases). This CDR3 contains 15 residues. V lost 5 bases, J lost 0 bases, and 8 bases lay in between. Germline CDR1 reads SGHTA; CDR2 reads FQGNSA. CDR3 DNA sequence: TGTGCCAGCAGCCTAGACAGCTCCTATAATTCACCCCTCCACTTT. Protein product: CASSLDSSYNSPLHF. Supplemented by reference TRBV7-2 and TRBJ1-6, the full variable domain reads GAGVSQSPSNKVTEKGKDVELRCDPISGHTALYWYRQSLGQGLEFLIYFQGNSAPDKSGLPSDRFSAERTGGSVSTLTIQRTQQEDSAVYLCASSLDSSYNSPLHFGNGTRLTVT.

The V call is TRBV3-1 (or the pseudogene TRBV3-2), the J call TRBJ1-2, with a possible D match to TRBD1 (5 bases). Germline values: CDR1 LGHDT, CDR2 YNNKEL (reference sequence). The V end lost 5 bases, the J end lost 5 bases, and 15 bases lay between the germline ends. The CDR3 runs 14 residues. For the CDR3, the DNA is TGTGCCAGCAGCGGTGGGGCAGGAACTTATGGCTACACCTTC. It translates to CASSGGAGTYGYTF.

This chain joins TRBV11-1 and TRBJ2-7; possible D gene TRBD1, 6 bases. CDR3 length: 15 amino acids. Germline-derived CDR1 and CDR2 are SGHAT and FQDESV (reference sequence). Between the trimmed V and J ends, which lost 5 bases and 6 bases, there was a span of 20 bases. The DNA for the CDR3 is TGTGCCAGCAGCCGCAGGTCATTAAAGGGGGTCGAGCAGTACTTC. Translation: CASSRRSLKGVEQYF.

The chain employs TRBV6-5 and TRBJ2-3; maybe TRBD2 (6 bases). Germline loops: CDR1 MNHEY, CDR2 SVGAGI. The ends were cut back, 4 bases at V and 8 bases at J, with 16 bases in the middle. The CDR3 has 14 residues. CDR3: CASSSTPGVATQYF. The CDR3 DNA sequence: TGTGCCAGCAGTTCGACCCCGGGGGTCGCTACGCAGTATTTT.